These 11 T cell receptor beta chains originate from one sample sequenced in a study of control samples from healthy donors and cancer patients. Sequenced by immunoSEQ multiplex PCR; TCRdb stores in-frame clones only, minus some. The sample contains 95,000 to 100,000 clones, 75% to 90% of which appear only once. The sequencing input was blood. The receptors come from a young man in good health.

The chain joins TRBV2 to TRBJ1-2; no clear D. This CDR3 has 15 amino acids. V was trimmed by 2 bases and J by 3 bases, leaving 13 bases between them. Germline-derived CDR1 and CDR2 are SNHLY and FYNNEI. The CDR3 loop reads CASSEYFRRDYGYTF. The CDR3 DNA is TGTGCCAGCAGTGAATATTTCAGGAGAGACTATGGCTACACCTTC.

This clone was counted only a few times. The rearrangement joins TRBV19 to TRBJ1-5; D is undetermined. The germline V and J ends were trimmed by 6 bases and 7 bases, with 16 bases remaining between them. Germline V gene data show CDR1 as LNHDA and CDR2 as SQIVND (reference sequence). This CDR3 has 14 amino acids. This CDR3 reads CASRFGEQAQPQHF. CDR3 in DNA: TGTGCCAGTAGATTCGGCGAGCAGGCACAGCCCCAGCATTTT.

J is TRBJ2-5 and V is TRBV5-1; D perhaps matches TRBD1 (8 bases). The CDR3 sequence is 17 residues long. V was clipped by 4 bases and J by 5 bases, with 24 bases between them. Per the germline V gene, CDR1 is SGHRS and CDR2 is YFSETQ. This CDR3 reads CASSAGGAGGKLETQYF. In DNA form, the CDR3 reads TGCGCCAGCAGCGCAGGGGGGGCAGGGGGCAAATTGGAGACCCAGTACTTC.

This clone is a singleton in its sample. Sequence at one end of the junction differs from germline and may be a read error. The CDR3 sequence is CASSLAGMELNF. In DNA, the CDR3 is TGTGCCAGCAGCTTGGCGGGGATGGAACTAAATTTT. The chain couples TRBV5-6 to TRBJ2-3, with D tentatively TRBD2 (5 bases). The CDR3 extends over 12 amino acids. Germline V CDR1 and CDR2: SGHDT, YYEEEE. The variable domain in full, with the rest retrieved from reference TRBV5-6 and TRBJ2-3, is DAGVTQSPTHLIKTRGQQVTLRCSPKSGHDTVSWYQQALGQGPQFIFQYYEEEERQRGNFPDRFSGHQFPNYSSELNVNALLLGDSALYLCASSLAGMELNFGPGTRLTVL.

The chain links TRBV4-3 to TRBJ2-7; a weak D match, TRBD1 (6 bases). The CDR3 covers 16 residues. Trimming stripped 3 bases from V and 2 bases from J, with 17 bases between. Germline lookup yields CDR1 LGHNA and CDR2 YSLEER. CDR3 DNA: TGCGCCAGCAGCCATCGAACCGGGACAAATGCCTACGAGCAGTACTTC. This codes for CASSHRTGTNAYEQYF.

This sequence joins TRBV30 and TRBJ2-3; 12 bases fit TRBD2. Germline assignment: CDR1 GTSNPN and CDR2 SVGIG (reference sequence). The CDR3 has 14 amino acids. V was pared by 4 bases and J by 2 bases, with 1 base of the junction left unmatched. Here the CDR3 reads CAWTSGGATDTQYF. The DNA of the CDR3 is TGTGCCTGGACTAGCGGGGGGGCCACAGATACGCAGTATTTT. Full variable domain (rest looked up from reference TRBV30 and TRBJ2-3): SQTIHQWPATLVQPVGSPLSLECTVEGTSNPNLYWYRQAAGRGLQLLFYSVGIGQISSEVPQNLSASRPQDRQFILSSKKLLLSDSGFYLCAWTSGGATDTQYFGPGTRLTVL.

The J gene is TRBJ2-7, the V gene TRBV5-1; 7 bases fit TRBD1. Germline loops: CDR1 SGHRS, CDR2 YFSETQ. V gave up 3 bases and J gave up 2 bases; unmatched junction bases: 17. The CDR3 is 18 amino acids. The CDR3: CASSSTSFDRDRPYEQYF. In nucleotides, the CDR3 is TGCGCCAGCAGCTCCACCTCCTTCGACAGGGATAGACCCTACGAGCAGTACTTC.

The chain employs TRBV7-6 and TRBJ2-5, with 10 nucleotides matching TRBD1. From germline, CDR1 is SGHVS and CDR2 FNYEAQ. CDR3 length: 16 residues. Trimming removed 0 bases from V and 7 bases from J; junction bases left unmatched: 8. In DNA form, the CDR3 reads TGTGCCAGCAGCTTAGCCCCGGGACAGGGGTTTGCGACCCAGTACTTC. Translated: CASSLAPGQGFATQYF.

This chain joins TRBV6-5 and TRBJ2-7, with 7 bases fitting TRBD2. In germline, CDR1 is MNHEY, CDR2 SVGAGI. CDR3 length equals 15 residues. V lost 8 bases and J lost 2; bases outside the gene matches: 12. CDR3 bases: TGTGCCAGCGGAAACGGGAGGCGAGGGGCCTACGAGCAGTACTTC. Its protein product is CASGNGRRGAYEQYF.

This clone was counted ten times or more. The CDR3 here is CASSAGQGEFYEQYF. The CDR3, as DNA: TGTGCCAGCAGCGCGGGACAGGGGGAGTTTTACGAGCAGTACTTC. J is TRBJ2-7 and V is TRBV5-5, with TRBD1 matching over 11 bases. CDR1 SGHKS and CDR2 YYEKEE come from the germline V gene (reference sequence). The CDR3 is 15 residues long. V was pared by 4 bases and J by 4 bases, with 7 bases of the junction left unmatched.

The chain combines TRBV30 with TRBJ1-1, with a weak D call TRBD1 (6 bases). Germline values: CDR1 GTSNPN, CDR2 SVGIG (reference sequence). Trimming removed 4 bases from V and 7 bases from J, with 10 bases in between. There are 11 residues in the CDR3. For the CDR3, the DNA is TGTGCCTGGAAGAAACAGGGTGAAGCTTTCTTT. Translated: CAWKKQGEAFF.